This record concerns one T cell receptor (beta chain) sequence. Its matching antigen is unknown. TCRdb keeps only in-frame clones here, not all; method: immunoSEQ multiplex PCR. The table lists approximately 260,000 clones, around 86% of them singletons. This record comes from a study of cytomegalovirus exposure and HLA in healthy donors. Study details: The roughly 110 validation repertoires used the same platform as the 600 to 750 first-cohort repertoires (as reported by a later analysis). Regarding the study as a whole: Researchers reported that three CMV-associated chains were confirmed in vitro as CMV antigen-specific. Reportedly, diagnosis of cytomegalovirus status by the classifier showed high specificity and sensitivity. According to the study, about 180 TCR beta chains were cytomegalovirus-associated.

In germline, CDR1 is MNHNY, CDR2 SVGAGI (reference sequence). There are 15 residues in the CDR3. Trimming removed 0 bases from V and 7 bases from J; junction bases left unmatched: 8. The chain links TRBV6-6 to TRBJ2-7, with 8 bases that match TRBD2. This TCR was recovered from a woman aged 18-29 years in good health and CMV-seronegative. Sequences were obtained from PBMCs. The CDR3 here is CASSYSAGGPLEQYF. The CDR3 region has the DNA TGTGCCAGCAGTTACTCGGCGGGAGGTCCGCTGGAGCAGTACTTC.